The clone carrying this T cell receptor (beta chain) was counted a few times. Its antigen is not identified. These data come from a study of T cells in Graves' hyperthyroidism and ophthalmopathy. Germline-derived CDR1 and CDR2 are SGDLS and YYNGEE. Losses at the gene ends were 5 bases for V and 5 bases for J; bases not matched to a gene: 4. CDR3 size: 13 residues. Authors of the study amplified TCR beta CDR3 regions from RNA transcripts. The TCR CDR3 first-round RT-PCR relied on the HTBI primer set. TCRdb ran MiXCR on the multiplex PCR reads and lists one entry per CDR3 protein. The sample records fewer than 350,000 distinct CDR3 sequences, about 14% being singletons. Disease duration under 2 months; hyperthyroidism patients were aged 18 to 65. This blood was taken when hyperthyroidism was first diagnosed, before any ophthalmopathy symptoms existed. Overall study results and limits: The blood repertoire included most of the expanded thyroid clonotypes above 0.001.

This sequence was found in a woman aged 25 to 45 with Graves' hyperthyroidism that later progressed to Graves' ophthalmopathy. The genes are TRBV9 and TRBJ1-5; 7 bases match TRBD1. Sequenced: blood. This CDR3 is CASSEQGDQPQHF. For the CDR3, the DNA is TGTGCCAGCAGTGAGCAGGGGGATCAGCCCCAGCATTTT.